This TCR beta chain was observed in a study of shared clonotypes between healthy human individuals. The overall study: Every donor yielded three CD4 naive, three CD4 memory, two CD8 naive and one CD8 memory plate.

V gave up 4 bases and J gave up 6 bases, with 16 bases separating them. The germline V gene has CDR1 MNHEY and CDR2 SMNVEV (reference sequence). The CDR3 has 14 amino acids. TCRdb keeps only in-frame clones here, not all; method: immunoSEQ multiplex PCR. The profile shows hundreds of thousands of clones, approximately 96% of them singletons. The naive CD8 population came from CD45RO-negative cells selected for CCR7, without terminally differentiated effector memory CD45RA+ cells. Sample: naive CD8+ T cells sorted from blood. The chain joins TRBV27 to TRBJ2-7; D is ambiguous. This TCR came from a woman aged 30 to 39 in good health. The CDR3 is CASSSNPVWREQYF. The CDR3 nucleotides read TGTGCCAGCAGTTCCAACCCCGTTTGGCGCGAGCAGTACTTC.